Listed below are T cell receptor beta chains from one sample, sequenced in a study of response to subunit inactivated influenza vaccine. TCRdb called the RT-PCR reads again in MiXCR, with one record for every CDR3 protein. This sample has 550,000 to 800,000 distinct CDR3 sequences, with approximately 15% found just once. The specimen was PBMCs from blood, collected around two weeks before vaccination. The receptor set was obtained from a man in his fifties who received an inactivated influenza vaccine. The CDR3 runs from the conserved cysteine through the conserved F or W. A D gene is named only where the DNA matches it firmly. Clone size is given for some rows only: seen once, a few or many times, or a class if the clone is expanded.

TRBV27,many,TRBJ2-1,NA,13,TGTGCCAGCAGTTTTCTGGGGATCGATGAGCAGTTCTTC,CASSFLGIDEQFF
TRBV7-9,few,TRBJ2-3,TRBD2,16,TGTGCCAGCAGCTTAGGGGGACTAGCGATAGGAGATACGCAGTATTTT,CASSLGGLAIGDTQYF
TRBV28,many,TRBJ2-5,TRBD2,14,TGTGCCAGCAGTTTTCTAGCGGGGAGGGAGACCCAGTACTTC,CASSFLAGRETQYF
TRBV7-2,NA,TRBJ2-5,NA,15,TGTGCCAGCAGCTTAAACCCAGCGGAACAAGAGACCCAGTACTTC,CASSLNPAEQETQYF
TRBV7-2,NA,TRBJ1-2,NA,15,TGTGCCAGCAGCTCCCCAGTAAGGGCTTGGGATGGCTACACCTTC,CASSSPVRAWDGYTF
TRBV20-1,NA,TRBJ2-7,TRBD2,12,TGCAGTGCTGGGGGGGGGACTAACGAGCAGTACTTC,CSAGGGTNEQYF
TRBV5-1,NA,TRBJ1-2,TRBD1,14,TGCGCCAGCAGCCCAGAAACCGGGACAGCGAGCTACACCTTC,CASSPETGTASYTF
TRBV3-1,few,TRBJ2-5,TRBD2,16,TGTGCCAGCAGCCAAGCCCTAGCGGGAGTGGGAGAGACCCAGTACTTC,CASSQALAGVGETQYF
TRBV4-3,NA,TRBJ2-3,TRBD1,20,TGCGCCAGCAGCCAACCGGACAGGGGCACCCTACCCTCTAGCACAGATACGCAGTATTTT,CASSQPDRGTLPSSTDTQYF
TRBV12-3/TRBV12-4,NA,TRBJ1-2,NA,12,TGTGCCAGCAGTTTATCGGGCGGGGGCTACACCTTC,CASSLSGGGYTF
TRBV6-2/TRBV6-3,NA,TRBJ2-1,NA,13,TGTGCCAGCAGTCAGGCCCGGAACAATGAGCAGTTCTTC,CASSQARNNEQFF
TRBV24-1,few,TRBJ2-2,TRBD1,16,TGTGCCACCAGTGATATAACAGGGGGCTGGACCGGGGAGCTGTTTTTT,CATSDITGGWTGELFF
TRBV28,few,TRBJ2-1,TRBD2,17,TGTGCCAGCAGTTTAGGTCTCCTGGCGGGAGGGCTCAATGAGCAGTTCTTC,CASSLGLLAGGLNEQFF
TRBV7-3,NA,TRBJ2-1,TRBD2,15,TGTGCCAGCAGCTTAACCGGGACTAGCGGTAATGAGCAGTTCTTC,CASSLTGTSGNEQFF
TRBV6-1,few,TRBJ1-4,NA,15,TGTGCCAGCAGATCAATCACAGGGCGTAATGAAAAACTGTTTTTT,CASRSITGRNEKLFF
TRBV15,NA,TRBJ2-6,TRBD1,19,TGTGCCACCAGCAGTATACTAAGGGACAGACTCACTGGGGCCAACGTCCTGACTTTC,CATSSILRDRLTGANVLTF
TRBV6-5,NA,TRBJ1-1,NA,13,TGTGCCAGCAGTTACTCTCGGGAAACTGAAGCTTTCTTT,CASSYSRETEAFF
TRBV7-2,many,TRBJ1-1,TRBD1,15,TGTGCCAGCAGCCTGGGCCAGGGGGCTCAGCTCGAAGCTTTCTTT,CASSLGQGAQLEAFF
TRBV12-3/TRBV12-4,many,TRBJ2-7,TRBD1,14,TGTGCCAGCAGAACCGGGACAGGAGCCTACGAGCAGTACTTC,CASRTGTGAYEQYF
TRBV5-6,NA,TRBJ2-6,NA,18,TGTGCCAGCAGCTTGTCCTTGATGGGGAGCCTTGGGGCCAACGTCCTGACTTTC,CASSLSLMGSLGANVLTF
TRBV6-2/TRBV6-3,few,TRBJ1-1,NA,21,TGTGCCAGCAGTTACTCGGCGTTTGGTGGGGGCGCGAATAGGATGAACACTGAAGCTTTCTTT,CASSYSAFGGGANRMNTEAFF
TRBV11-2,NA,TRBJ2-2,TRBD2,18,TGTGCCAGCAGCTTAGTTAGCGGGGGGGCAACGAACACCGGGGAGCTGTTTTTT,CASSLVSGGATNTGELFF
TRBV6-5,few,TRBJ2-1,TRBD2,12,TGTGCCAGCAAAGGACTAGCGGGAGTGCAGTTCTTC,CASKGLAGVQFF
TRBV20-1,NA,TRBJ2-5,NA,12,TGCAGTGCTATTCGGGCTGGAGAGACCCAGTACTTC,CSAIRAGETQYF
TRBV28,many,TRBJ1-1,TRBD1,12,TGTGCCAGCAGTACAGGGGCCACTGAAGCTTTCTTT,CASSTGATEAFF
TRBV7-9,NA,TRBJ1-4,NA,15,TGTGCCAGCAGCCTACGACTGGCAACTAATGAAAAACTGTTTTTT,CASSLRLATNEKLFF
TRBV18,few,TRBJ1-2,NA,14,TGTGCCAGCTCACCCTCACCTATTTATCGCGGTTACACCTTC,CASSPSPIYRGYTF
TRBV18,NA,TRBJ2-2,NA,12,TGTGCCAGCTCACCAGTCTCCGGGGAGCTGTTTTTT,CASSPVSGELFF
TRBV10-2,NA,TRBJ1-1,NA,14,TGCGCCAGCGGTGATGACCTTTCGAGCACTGAAGCTTTCTTT,CASGDDLSSTEAFF
TRBV7-2,many,TRBJ1-5,TRBD1,15,TGTGCCAGCAGCTTAGCGATGGACAGGAATCAGCCCCAGCATTTT,CASSLAMDRNQPQHF
TRBV28,NA,TRBJ2-1,NA,14,TGTGCCAGCAGTTTGAGCCAGGGTCTGGATGAGCAGTTCTTC,CASSLSQGLDEQFF
TRBV29-1,many,TRBJ2-1,TRBD1,14,TGCAGCGCCGGGGCCGGGACAGGACGAAATGAGCAGTTCTTC,CSAGAGTGRNEQFF
TRBV6-5,NA,TRBJ2-1,TRBD2,15,TGTGCCAGCAGTTACCAGGCTAGCGGGGGGGATGAGCAGTTCTTC,CASSYQASGGDEQFF
TRBV6-2/TRBV6-3,many,TRBJ1-5,NA,13,TGTGCCAGCAGTTACCGCAGTGGGCAGCCCCAGCATTTT,CASSYRSGQPQHF
TRBV4-3,NA,TRBJ1-6,NA,15,TGCGCCAGCAGCCAAGTCGACGGACATAATTCACCCCTCCACTTT,CASSQVDGHNSPLHF
TRBV7-2,NA,TRBJ2-3,TRBD2,15,TGTGCCAGCAGCTTAACTAGCGGGAGTCAAGATACGCAGTATTTT,CASSLTSGSQDTQYF
TRBV12-3/TRBV12-4,NA,TRBJ2-5,TRBD2,16,TGTGCCAGCAGTTCCCGACCAACTAGCGGGGGGGCGACCCAGTACTTC,CASSSRPTSGGATQYF
TRBV20-1,NA,TRBJ1-5,NA,14,TGCAGTGCGGGCCAGGGAGGAGGCAATCAGCCCCAGCATTTT,CSAGQGGGNQPQHF
TRBV5-1,NA,TRBJ2-7,TRBD1,17,TGCGCCAGCAGCTTGGCCGGGACAGGGGGCCCAACCTACGAGCAGTACTTC,CASSLAGTGGPTYEQYF
TRBV19,NA,TRBJ2-7,NA,15,TGTGCCAGTAGTATAAGCCATACAGCGACCTACGAGCAGTACTTC,CASSISHTATYEQYF
TRBV5-1,many,TRBJ2-3,NA,15,TGCGCCAGCAGCTTGGTGGGGTCACCCACAGATACGCAGTATTTT,CASSLVGSPTDTQYF
TRBV20-1,NA,TRBJ2-7,TRBD2,14,TGCAGTGCTAGATTCCTAGCGGGGGGGCCAGAGCAGTACTTC,CSARFLAGGPEQYF
TRBV15,few,TRBJ2-3,TRBD2,14,TGTGCCGCAAGGCGGGGGGCTCCCCAGGATACGCAGTATTTT,CAARRGAPQDTQYF
TRBV7-2,many,TRBJ2-7,NA,14,TGTGCCAGCAGCTTAGGGCCCAGAGACTACGAGCAGTACTTC,CASSLGPRDYEQYF
TRBV5-1,few,TRBJ2-5,NA,16,TGCGCCAGCAGCTCTGACCCGGGGGCAAGAGGCGAGACCCAGTACTTC,CASSSDPGARGETQYF
TRBV4-1,NA,TRBJ2-2,NA,13,TGCGCCAGCAAAGGGGGAGGAACCGGGGAGCTGTTTTTT,CASKGGGTGELFF
TRBV5-5,NA,TRBJ1-3,TRBD1,16,TGTGCCAGCAGCTTGTATGCCGGGACAGGGTGGGACACCATATATTTT,CASSLYAGTGWDTIYF
TRBV20-1,NA,TRBJ1-1,TRBD1,15,TGCAGTGCCCGAAGGGACAGGGGTTCCTCCCACGAAGCTTTCTTT,CSARRDRGSSHEAFF
TRBV9,few,TRBJ2-5,TRBD2,18,TGTGCCAGCAGCGCAAACCCCAGGACTAGCGGGAGGGAAGAGACCCAGTACTTC,CASSANPRTSGREETQYF
TRBV5-1,NA,TRBJ2-1,TRBD2,16,TGCGCCAGCAGCTCCACCGTGAGCGGGGGGGCCTTAGAGCAGTTCTTC,CASSSTVSGGALEQFF
TRBV7-2,few,TRBJ1-2,NA,15,TGTGCCAGCAGCTCTTCCGTGGGCGGGGGTGATGGCTACACCTTC,CASSSSVGGGDGYTF
TRBV5-1,few,TRBJ2-3,NA,13,TGCGCCAGCAAACAGGATCTCACAGATACGCAGTATTTT,CASKQDLTDTQYF
TRBV29-1,many,TRBJ2-1,NA,11,TGCAGCGTTCTGACTAGTTATGAGCAGTTCTTC,CSVLTSYEQFF
TRBV11-2,NA,TRBJ1-4,NA,17,TGTGCCAGCAGCCCCCCCCCACGGGCAAAATCTAATGAAAAACTGTTTTTT,CASSPPPRAKSNEKLFF
TRBV7-3,few,TRBJ2-3,TRBD2,14,TGTGCCAGCAGCGACCTGGGAGGGACAGATACGCAGTATTTT,CASSDLGGTDTQYF
TRBV15,few,TRBJ2-1,TRBD2,16,TGTGCCACCAGCAGAACCACTAGCGGGAGTTCCGGTGAGCAGTTCTTC,CATSRTTSGSSGEQFF
TRBV29-1,many,TRBJ1-2,TRBD1,12,TGCAGCGTCGCGACAGGGTACGGTGGCTACACCTTC,CSVATGYGGYTF
TRBV7-2,NA,TRBJ2-1,TRBD2,16,TGTGCCAGCAGCTTCACTAGCGGGAGGGCCAGTAATGAGCAGTTCTTC,CASSFTSGRASNEQFF
TRBV20-1,few,TRBJ2-7,NA,15,TGCAGTGCCAGGGGCTTGGCGGGACCTACCTACGAGCAGTACTTC,CSARGLAGPTYEQYF
TRBV7-9,NA,TRBJ2-1,NA,14,TGTGCCAGCAGCTTAGTTGTCTCCAGCAATGAGCAGTTCTTC,CASSLVVSSNEQFF